The clone carrying this T cell receptor beta chain has a handful of counts. Its antigen is unidentified. This record belongs to a study of cytomegalovirus exposure and HLA in healthy donors. The study's findings and limits: Roughly uniform depth of sequencing across donors was assumed in presence/absence analyses.

60 Vbeta and 13 Jbeta primers were used in PCR. Here immunoSEQ multiplex PCR was the method, and the copy in TCRdb shows in-frame clones only, minus some. This repertoire shows 150,000 to 200,000 clones, 85% found once; its top ten account for roughly 2.2%. The material sequenced was PBMCs. The sequence was obtained from a man younger than 30 in good health and CMV-seropositive.

CDR3 nucleotides: TGTGCCAGCAAGGACAGTAACGGATCACCCCTCCACTTT. Translation: CASKDSNGSPLHF. This chain uses TRBV6-1 with TRBJ1-6; maybe TRBD1 (6 bases). Trimming stripped 7 bases from V and 10 bases from J, with 14 bases between. CDR1 MNHNS and CDR2 SASEGT come from the germline V gene. This CDR3 spans 13 amino acids.